This T cell receptor beta chain derives from a study of T cell changes during pregnancy in multiple sclerosis. This CDR3 comprises 14 residues. Germline CDR1 and CDR2: ENHRY and SYGVKD. V lost 2 bases, J lost 2 bases, and 7 bases lay in between. Assay: immunoSEQ multiplex PCR; the TCRdb copy retains only in-frame clones and omits some. This sample has roughly 80,000 clones, with 75% to 90% found just once. The sequencing here drew on peripheral blood, taken before pregnancy. The gene calls are TRBV10-3 and TRBJ2-1; D gene uncertain. This receptor was identified in a female donor with multiple sclerosis, enrolled in a pregnancy study. This CDR3 reads CAISEPKTYNEQFF. CDR3 bases: TGTGCCATCAGTGAGCCCAAAACCTACAATGAGCAGTTCTTC.